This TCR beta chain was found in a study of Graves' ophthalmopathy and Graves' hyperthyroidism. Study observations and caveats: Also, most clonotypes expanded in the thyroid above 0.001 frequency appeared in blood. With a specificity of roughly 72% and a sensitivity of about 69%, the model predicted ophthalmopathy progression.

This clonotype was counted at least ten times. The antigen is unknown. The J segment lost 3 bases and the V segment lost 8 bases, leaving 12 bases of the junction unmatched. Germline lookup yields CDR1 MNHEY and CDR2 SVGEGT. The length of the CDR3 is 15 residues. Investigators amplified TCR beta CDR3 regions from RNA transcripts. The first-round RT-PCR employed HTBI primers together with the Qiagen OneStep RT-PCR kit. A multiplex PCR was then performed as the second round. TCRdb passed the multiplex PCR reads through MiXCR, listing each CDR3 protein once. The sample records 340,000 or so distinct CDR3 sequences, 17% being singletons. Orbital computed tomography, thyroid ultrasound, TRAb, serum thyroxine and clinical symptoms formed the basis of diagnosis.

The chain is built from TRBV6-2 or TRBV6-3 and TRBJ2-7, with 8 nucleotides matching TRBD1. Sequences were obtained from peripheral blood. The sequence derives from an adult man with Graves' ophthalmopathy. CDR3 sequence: CASQTIGTGDYEQYF. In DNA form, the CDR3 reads TGTGCCAGCCAGACAATCGGGACAGGAGACTACGAGCAGTACTTC.